A selection of T cell receptor beta chains follows, all from one sample in a study of T cells in localized non-small cell lung cancer. This table comes from immunoSEQ multiplex PCR, and its TCRdb copy is limited to in-frame clones, with some not included. Of a few thousand clones listed, roughly 25% are singletons. The sample in question was lung tumor tissue, obtained before any cancer treatment. These receptors came from a woman aged 40 to 75 with stage III lung adenocarcinoma. The CDR3 runs from the conserved cysteine through the conserved F or W. D genes are given only for firm matches. The size field is filled for only some rows; it gives once, few, many or a size class.

D gene	clone size	J gene	V gene	CDR3 protein	CDR3 DNA
TRBD1	few	TRBJ1-1	TRBV2	CASRDRGPRDEAFF	TGTGCCAGCAGGGACAGGGGGCCCAGGGATGAAGCTTTCTTT
TRBD1	-	TRBJ2-3	TRBV29-1	CSVEGQGVTDTQYF	TGCAGCGTTGAGGGACAGGGAGTAACAGATACGCAGTATTTT
-	-	TRBJ2-1	TRBV9	CASSVGGDEQFF	TGTGCCAGCAGCGTAGGGGGCGATGAGCAGTTCTTC
-	few	TRBJ1-4	TRBV18	CASSPLSILGEEKLFF	TGTGCCAGCTCACCACTCTCGATCCTCGGGGAAGAAAAACTGTTTTTT
-	few	TRBJ1-1	TRBV5-1	CASSRSPGPTEAFF	TGCGCCAGCAGCCGATCCCCGGGCCCCACTGAAGCTTTCTTT
TRBD1	few	TRBJ2-3	TRBV6-8	CASQGQGATDTQYF	TGTGCCAGTCAGGGACAGGGGGCGACAGATACGCAGTATTTT
-	-	TRBJ2-1	TRBV7-5	CASSSPPGGLNEQFF	TGTGCCAGCAGCTCACCACCCGGGGGCCTCAATGAGCAGTTCTTC
-	few	TRBJ2-7	TRBV15	CATSREGSSHYEQYF	TGTGCCACCAGCAGAGAGGGAAGTTCCCACTACGAGCAGTACTTC
-	few	TRBJ2-3	TRBV6-7	CASRSVDTQYF	TGTGCCAGCAGGTCTGTAGATACGCAGTATTTT
TRBD1	medium-sized	TRBJ2-5	TRBV6-8	CASSVGGQVETQYF	TGTGCCAGCAGTGTTGGAGGACAGGTAGAGACCCAGTACTTC
TRBD1	-	TRBJ1-4	TRBV5-1	CASRRDRAQVDEKLFF	TGCGCCAGCAGGCGAGACAGGGCCCAGGTTGATGAAAAACTGTTTTTT
-	-	TRBJ1-2	TRBV28	CASSFGGQVNYGYTF	TGTGCCAGCAGTTTTGGAGGGCAGGTTAACTATGGCTACACCTTC
TRBD1	few	TRBJ1-5	TRBV11-3	CASSSSFSPGQGDNQPQHF	TGTGCCAGCAGCTCCTCTTTCTCACCGGGACAGGGGGACAATCAGCCCCAGCATTTT
TRBD1	-	TRBJ1-2	TRBV6-8	CASSVTGAKDGYTF	TGTGCCAGCAGTGTGACAGGGGCGAAAGATGGCTACACCTTC
-	-	TRBJ2-1	TRBV29-1	CSVGGESGSYNEQFF	TGCAGCGTGGGGGGTGAGTCGGGCTCCTACAATGAGCAGTTCTTC
-	-	TRBJ2-1	TRBV16	CASSQGRAPYNEQFF	TGTGCCAGCAGCCAAGGGCGGGCCCCCTACAATGAGCAGTTCTTC
-	medium-sized	TRBJ1-1	TRBV6-8	CASSEPGIQAFF	TGTGCCAGCAGCGAGCCCGGGATCCAGGCTTTCTTT
-	few	TRBJ1-2	TRBV1	CASSQTGQGSGYTF	TGCGCCAGCAGCCAGACGGGACAGGGCAGTGGCTACACCTTC
TRBD2	medium-sized	TRBJ2-1	TRBV11-3	CASSPGTSLSNEQFF	TGTGCCAGCAGCCCCGGGACTAGTCTGAGCAATGAGCAGTTCTTC
-	-	TRBJ1-6	TRBV6-8	CASSSLRGAHSPLHF	TGTGCCAGCAGTTCGTTACGAGGGGCCCATTCACCCCTCCACTTT
-	-	TRBJ2-3	TRBV5-1	CASSLGTGGTDTQYF	TGCGCCAGCAGCTTGGGGACGGGGGGCACAGATACGCAGTATTTT
-	few	TRBJ1-2	TRBV10-3	CAISEPGDGYTF	TGTGCCATCAGTGAGCCCGGGGATGGCTACACCTTC
-	large	TRBJ1-2	TRBV9	CASSPSGTSNYGYTF	TGTGCCAGCAGCCCGTCCGGGACGAGCAACTATGGCTACACCTTC
TRBD1	-	TRBJ2-1	TRBV6-8	CASRSTSQGALGNEQFF	TGTGCCAGCAGATCAACTTCACAGGGGGCTCTCGGCAATGAGCAGTTCTTC
-	few	TRBJ2-1	TRBV1	CASSQEFWAGGQSNEQFF	TGCGCCAGCAGCCAAGAATTTTGGGCGGGGGGGCAAAGCAATGAGCAGTTCTTC
-	-	TRBJ2-5	TRBV18	CASSPPGWETQYF	TGTGCCAGCTCACCACCAGGGTGGGAGACCCAGTACTTC
TRBD1	few	TRBJ2-7	TRBV11-3	CASSSPGQAPEQYF	TGTGCCAGCAGCTCCCCGGGACAGGCTCCAGAGCAGTACTTC
-	-	TRBJ1-2	TRBV7-6	CASSLVEEQQGYTF	TGTGCCAGCAGCTTAGTGGAGGAGCAGCAAGGCTACACCTTC
-	-	TRBJ1-2	TRBV30	CAWSEGFYGYTF	TGTGCCTGGAGTGAAGGGTTCTATGGCTACACCTTC
-	-	TRBJ2-4	TRBV19	CASSTLGNIQYF	TGTGCCAGTAGTACCCTAGGAAACATTCAGTACTTC
-	-	TRBJ1-4	TRBV6-8	CATSRVNGEKLFF	TGTGCCACCTCCAGGGTGAACGGTGAAAAACTGTTTTTT
-	-	TRBJ1-1	TRBV14	CASSPQALNTEAFF	TGTGCCAGCAGTCCACAGGCACTGAACACTGAAGCTTTCTTT
TRBD2	-	TRBJ2-5	TRBV18	CASSPWAGENQETQYF	TGTGCCAGCTCACCATGGGCGGGGGAAAACCAAGAGACCCAGTACTTC
-	-	TRBJ2-2	TRBV6-8	CASSYSENTGELFF	TGTGCCAGCAGTTACTCAGAGAACACCGGGGAGCTGTTTTTT